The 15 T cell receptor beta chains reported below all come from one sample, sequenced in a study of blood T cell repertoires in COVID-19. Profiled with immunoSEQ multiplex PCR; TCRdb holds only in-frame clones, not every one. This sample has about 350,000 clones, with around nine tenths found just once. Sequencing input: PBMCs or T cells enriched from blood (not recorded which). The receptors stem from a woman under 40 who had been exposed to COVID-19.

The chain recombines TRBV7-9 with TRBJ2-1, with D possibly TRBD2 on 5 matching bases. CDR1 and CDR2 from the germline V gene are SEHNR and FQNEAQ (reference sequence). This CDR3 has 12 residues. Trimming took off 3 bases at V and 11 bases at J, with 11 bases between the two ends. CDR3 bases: TGTGCCAGCAGCTTCTCAAGCGGCAAGCAGTTCTTC. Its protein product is CASSFSSGKQFF.

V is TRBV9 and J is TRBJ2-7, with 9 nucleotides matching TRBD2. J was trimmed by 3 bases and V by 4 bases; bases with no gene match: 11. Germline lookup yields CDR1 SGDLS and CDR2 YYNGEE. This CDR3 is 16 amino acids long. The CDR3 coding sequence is TGTGCCAGCAGCCAAGAAGGGAGACTAGCGGACTACGAGCAGTACTTC. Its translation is CASSQEGRLADYEQYF. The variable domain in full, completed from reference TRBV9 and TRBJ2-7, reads DSGVTQTPKHLITATGQRVTLRCSPRSGDLSVYWYQQSLDQGLQFLIQYYNGEERAKGNILERFSAQQFPDLHSELNLSSLELGDSALYFCASSQEGRLADYEQYFGPGTRLTVT.

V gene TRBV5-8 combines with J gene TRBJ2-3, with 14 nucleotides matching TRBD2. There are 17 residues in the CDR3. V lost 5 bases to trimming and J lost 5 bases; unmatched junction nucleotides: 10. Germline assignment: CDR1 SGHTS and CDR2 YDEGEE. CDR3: CASRFPGLAGVEDTQYF. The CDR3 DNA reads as TGTGCCAGCAGATTCCCGGGACTAGCGGGAGTCGAAGATACGCAGTATTTT.

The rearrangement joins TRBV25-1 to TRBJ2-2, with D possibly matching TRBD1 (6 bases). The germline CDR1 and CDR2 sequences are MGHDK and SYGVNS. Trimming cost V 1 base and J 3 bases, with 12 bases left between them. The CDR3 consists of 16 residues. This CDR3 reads CASSEWGDRHTGELFF. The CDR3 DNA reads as TGTGCCAGCAGTGAATGGGGAGACAGGCACACCGGGGAGCTGTTTTTT.

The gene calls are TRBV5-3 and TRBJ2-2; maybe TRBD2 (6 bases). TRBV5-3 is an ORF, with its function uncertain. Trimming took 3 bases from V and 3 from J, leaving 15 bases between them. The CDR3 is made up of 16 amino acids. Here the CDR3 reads CARSWPREDHTGELFF. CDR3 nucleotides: TGTGCCAGAAGCTGGCCTAGGGAGGATCACACCGGGGAGCTGTTTTTT.

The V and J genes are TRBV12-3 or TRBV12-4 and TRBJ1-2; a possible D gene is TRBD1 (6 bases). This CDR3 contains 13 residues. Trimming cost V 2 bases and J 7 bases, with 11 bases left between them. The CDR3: CASSLRGSGGYTF. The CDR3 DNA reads TGTGCCAGCAGTTTAAGGGGGTCGGGTGGCTACACCTTC.

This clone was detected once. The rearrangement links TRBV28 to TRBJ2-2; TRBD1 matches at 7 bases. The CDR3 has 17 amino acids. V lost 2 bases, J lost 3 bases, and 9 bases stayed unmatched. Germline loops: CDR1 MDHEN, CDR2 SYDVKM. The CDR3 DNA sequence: TGTGCCAGCAGTTTAGTCTTGAGACAGGGTGACACCGGGGAGCTGTTTTTT. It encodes CASSLVLRQGDTGELFF.

The DNA of the CDR3 is TGTGCCAGCAGCTTACCCCAGGGACAGGGGGATGGCTACACCTTC. It encodes CASSLPQGQGDGYTF. This chain joins TRBV7-9 and TRBJ1-2, with 11 bases lining up with TRBD1. Germline CDR1 SEHNR, CDR2 FQNEAQ (reference sequence). The CDR3 covers 15 residues. V dropped 2 bases and J dropped 6; count of bases not matched to a gene: 5.

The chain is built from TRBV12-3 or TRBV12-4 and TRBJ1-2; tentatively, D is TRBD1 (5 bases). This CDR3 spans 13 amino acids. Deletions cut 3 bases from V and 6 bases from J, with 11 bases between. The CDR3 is CASSFGGANGYTF. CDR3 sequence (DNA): TGTGCCAGCAGTTTCGGGGGAGCGAATGGCTACACCTTC.

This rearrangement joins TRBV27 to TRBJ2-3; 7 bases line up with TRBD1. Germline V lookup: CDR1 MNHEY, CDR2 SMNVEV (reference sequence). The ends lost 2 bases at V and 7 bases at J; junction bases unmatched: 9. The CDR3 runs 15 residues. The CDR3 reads CASSLPGTAPYTQYF. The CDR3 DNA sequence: TGTGCCAGCAGTTTACCCGGGACAGCCCCCTATACGCAGTATTTT.

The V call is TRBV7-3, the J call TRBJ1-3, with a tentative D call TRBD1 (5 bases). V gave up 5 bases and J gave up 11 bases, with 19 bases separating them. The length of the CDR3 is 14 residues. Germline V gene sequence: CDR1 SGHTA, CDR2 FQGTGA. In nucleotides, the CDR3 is TGTGCCAGCAGCCAAACGGGGGACCGCGGGCCCATATATTTT. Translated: CASSQTGDRGPIYF. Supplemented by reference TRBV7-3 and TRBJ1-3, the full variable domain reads GAGVSQTPSNKVTEKGKYVELRCDPISGHTALYWYRQSLGQGPEFLIYFQGTGAADDSGLPNDRFFAVRPEGSVSTLKIQRTERGDSAVYLCASSQTGDRGPIYFGEGSWLTVV.

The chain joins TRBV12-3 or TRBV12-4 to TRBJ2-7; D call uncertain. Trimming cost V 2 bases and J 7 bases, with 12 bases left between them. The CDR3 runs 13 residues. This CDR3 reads CASSLTRVGEQYF. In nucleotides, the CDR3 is TGTGCCAGCAGTTTAACTCGAGTCGGGGAGCAGTACTTC.

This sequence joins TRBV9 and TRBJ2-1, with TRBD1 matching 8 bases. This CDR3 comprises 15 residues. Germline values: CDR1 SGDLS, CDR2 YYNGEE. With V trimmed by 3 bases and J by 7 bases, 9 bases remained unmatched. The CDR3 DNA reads TGTGCCAGCAGCGGCAGGGGGCGAGGGAATAATGAGCAGTTCTTC. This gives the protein CASSGRGRGNNEQFF.

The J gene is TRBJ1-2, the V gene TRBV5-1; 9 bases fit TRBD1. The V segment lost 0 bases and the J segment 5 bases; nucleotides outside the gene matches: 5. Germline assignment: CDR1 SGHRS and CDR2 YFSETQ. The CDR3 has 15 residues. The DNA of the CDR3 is TGCGCCAGCAGCTTGGAGGGGGACAGGGATTATGGCTACACCTTC. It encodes CASSLEGDRDYGYTF.

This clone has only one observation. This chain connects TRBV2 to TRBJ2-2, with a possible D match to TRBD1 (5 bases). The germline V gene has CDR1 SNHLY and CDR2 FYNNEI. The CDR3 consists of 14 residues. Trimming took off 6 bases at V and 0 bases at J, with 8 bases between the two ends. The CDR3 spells CASRGRANTGELFF. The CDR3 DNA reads TGTGCCAGCAGGGGCAGGGCGAACACCGGGGAGCTGTTTTTT.